This T cell receptor (beta chain) was retrieved from a study of T-cell memory formation after mild COVID-19. Study at large: TCR clusters were mostly confined to one donor each. Study findings and constraints: Those CD4+ clones that contracted were mainly in CM and EM (CD8+ ones in EMRA).

J gave up 4 bases and V 7 bases, and 7 bases lay outside the gene matches. The CDR3 contains 14 residues. CDR1 and CDR2 from the germline V gene are LNHDA and SQIVND (reference sequence). Concerning this clonotype itself: The antigen is not known.

TCRdb independently ran MiXCR on the 5' RACE reads; one entry per CDR3 protein. This table has about 200,000 distinct CDR3 sequences, just over 9.5% appearing once. What was sequenced was PBMCs or a T cell subset sorted from them (not recorded which). The chain joins TRBV19 to TRBJ2-1, with 7 bases fitting TRBD2. This receptor was obtained from a man aged 18 to 30 who had mild COVID-19 (a few samples of this study predate the infection). Cell type and time point are not known. CDR3 nucleotide sequence: TGTGCCAGTACGCAGCGGGGTGGATACAATGAGCAGTTCTTC. As protein: CASTQRGGYNEQFF.